The sequence of this T cell receptor beta chain was determined in a study of blood T cell repertoires in COVID-19. In the study overall: PBMCs, B-cell-depleted T cells, or T cells provided the cDNA or gDNA that made up the material.

The sample holds one count of this clone. V trimming: 6 bases; J trimming: 1 base; junction bases outside the gene matches: 7. In germline, CDR1 is LGHDT, CDR2 YNNKEL (reference sequence). CDR3 length: 15 amino acids. Produced via immunoSEQ multiplex PCR; TCRdb's table is partial and in-frame only. The sample lists about 400,000 clones, 70% to 90% occurring once. Recruits, aged roughly 18 to 89 years, lived in around 24 US areas. Cohorts were assigned according to the clinical history that participants reported. Sequenced sample: PBMCs or T cells enriched from blood (not recorded which). The origin of this receptor is a woman under 30 with acute COVID-19. This chain links TRBV3-1 (or the pseudogene TRBV3-2) with TRBJ1-1, with 8 bases identical to TRBD1. Here the CDR3 DNA reads TGTGCCAGCAGACGTTTGACAGGGGAGAACACTGAAGCTTTCTTT. Amino acids: CASRRLTGENTEAFF.